These 29 T cell receptor beta chains were sequenced from one sample in a study of blood T cell repertoires in COVID-19. Measured with immunoSEQ multiplex PCR; TCRdb has only the in-frame clones, and not every one. Seen here are a few hundred thousand clones, approximately 86% observed once, and the top ten hold around 9.1%. The sample was peripheral blood. The receptor set was obtained from a middle-aged man who had recovered from COVID-19.

V and J are TRBV10-3 and TRBJ2-3; D gene ambiguous. This CDR3 comprises 15 residues. From germline, CDR1 is ENHRY and CDR2 SYGVKD. V lost 2 bases, J lost 0 bases, and 9 bases lay in between. The CDR3 coding sequence is TGTGCCATCAGTGAGACTGCTTCTAGCACAGATACGCAGTATTTT. This codes for CAISETASSTDTQYF.

This chain joins TRBV5-1 and TRBJ2-7; a weak D match, TRBD1 (6 bases). The CDR3 totals 14 residues. The germline gives CDR1 SGHRS, CDR2 YFSETQ. Trimming cost V 0 bases and J 6 bases, with 13 bases left between them. CDR3 region: CASSLAGALLEQYF. CDR3 sequence (DNA): TGCGCCAGCAGCTTGGCAGGGGCCCTTCTCGAGCAGTACTTC.

The chain carries TRBV11-2 and TRBJ2-3, with 7 bases aligning to TRBD1. J lost 2 bases, V lost 1 base, and 6 bases had no gene match. Germline V gene sequence: CDR1 SGHAT, CDR2 FQNNGV. The CDR3 is 16 amino acids. This chain's CDR3 is CASSLGTGLTTDTQYF. CDR3 in DNA: TGTGCCAGCAGCTTAGGGACAGGACTGACCACAGATACGCAGTATTTT.

The V and J genes are TRBV6-5 and TRBJ1-4, with D perhaps TRBD1 (6 bases). The CDR3 has 15 residues. The V and J ends lost 0 bases and 7 bases respectively, with 12 bases between them. The germline V gene encodes CDR1 MNHEY and CDR2 SVGAGI. The DNA of the CDR3 is TGTGCCAGCAGTTACTCGGATACAGGGAGTGAAAAACTGTTTTTT. Translating gives CASSYSDTGSEKLFF.

The chain recombines TRBV2 with TRBJ2-5; TRBD2 agrees at 8 bases. This CDR3 contains 16 residues. V was clipped by 4 bases and J by 0 bases; unmatched bases: 7. Looked up from germline, CDR1 is SNHLY and CDR2 is FYNNEI. The CDR3 sequence: CASSVPRGGYQETQYF. The CDR3 nucleotides are TGTGCCAGCAGTGTGCCTCGGGGGGGGTACCAAGAGACCCAGTACTTC.

V is TRBV19 and J is TRBJ2-1; the match to TRBD2 covers 10 bases. Germline V gene lookup returns CDR1 LNHDA and CDR2 SQIVND (reference sequence). This CDR3 contains 16 residues. V was pared by 4 bases and J by 2 bases, with 5 bases of the junction left unmatched. The CDR3 coding sequence is TGTGCCAGTAGTACGCTCGGACTAGCGGCCTACAATGAGCAGTTCTTC. Translating it yields CASSTLGLAAYNEQFF.

The V call is TRBV6-5, the J call TRBJ1-6; D is unresolved. Deletions cut 6 bases from V and 2 bases from J, with 8 bases between. The CDR3 spans 14 residues. CDR1 is MNHEY, CDR2 SVGAGI, per germline. This CDR3 is CASSSGPYNSPLHF. The CDR3, as DNA: TGTGCCAGCAGCTCAGGTCCCTATAATTCACCCCTCCACTTT.

The rearrangement joins TRBV6-1 to TRBJ1-5, with 7 bases that match TRBD1. The V and J ends lost 2 bases and 5 bases, in that order; junction bases with no gene match: 6. In germline, CDR1 is MNHNS, CDR2 SASEGT. This CDR3 spans 15 amino acids. Written as DNA, the CDR3 is TGTGCCAGCAGTGAATCTGAGACAGGGCATCAGCCCCAGCATTTT. It encodes CASSESETGHQPQHF.

The chain uses TRBV5-1 and TRBJ2-3, with D maybe TRBD1 (6 bases). Trimming took 0 bases from V and 5 from J, leaving 13 bases between them. The germline gives CDR1 SGHRS, CDR2 YFSETQ. The CDR3 extends over 15 amino acids. The CDR3 protein is CASSLDMGARDTQYF. CDR3 DNA sequence: TGCGCCAGCAGCTTGGATATGGGGGCAAGAGATACGCAGTATTTT.

The chain is built from TRBV19 and TRBJ2-3; 8 bases match TRBD2. J was trimmed by 5 bases and V by 6 bases; bases with no gene match: 10. The CDR3 loop spans 15 amino acids. The germline V gene has CDR1 LNHDA and CDR2 SQIVND (reference sequence). CDR3 sequence reads: CASRVGAGVGDTQYF. CDR3 nucleotides: TGTGCCAGTAGGGTCGGAGCGGGAGTAGGAGATACGCAGTATTTT.

This chain joins TRBV28 and TRBJ2-7; D perhaps matches TRBD2 (5 bases). The CDR3 spans 12 residues. The V and J ends lost 8 bases and 12 bases respectively, with 20 bases between them. Germline-derived CDR1 and CDR2 are MDHEN and SYDVKM. The CDR3 DNA reads as TGTGCCAGCTCCTCACCCCTTCGGGATAGGTACTTC. Amino acids: CASSSPLRDRYF.

The table lists this clone with a count of one. V and J are TRBV30 and TRBJ1-6, with 7 positions matching TRBD1. This CDR3 is built from 14 residues. The germline V gene encodes CDR1 GTSNPN and CDR2 SVGIG (reference sequence). The V and J ends lost 7 bases and 7 bases, in that order; junction bases with no gene match: 10. CDR3 loop: CASKDRWGNSPLHF. The CDR3 nucleotides are TGTGCCTCCAAGGACAGGTGGGGAAATTCACCCCTCCACTTT.

CDR3 region: CASTLGWTEAFF. The CDR3 bases are TGTGCCAGCACTCTCGGGTGGACTGAAGCTTTCTTT. The chain couples TRBV12-3 or TRBV12-4 to TRBJ1-1, with D unresolved. The length of the CDR3 is 12 residues. Trimming cost V 7 bases and J 5 bases, with 11 bases left between them.

The CDR3: CASSGSSSKETQYF. The CDR3 nucleotides are TGCGCCAGCAGCGGGAGTAGCAGCAAAGAGACCCAGTACTTC. J is TRBJ2-5 and V is TRBV5-1; D possibly corresponds to TRBD2 (5 bases). This CDR3 spans 14 amino acids. Germline values: CDR1 SGHRS, CDR2 YFSETQ. V lost 4 bases, J lost 3 bases, and 13 bases lay in between.

This chain joins TRBV7-2 and TRBJ2-3; no firm D call. Germline V gene lookup returns CDR1 SGHTA and CDR2 FQGNSA. CDR3 length equals 14 residues. Trimming removed 1 base at V and 6 bases at J, with 11 bases between. CDR3 nucleotides: TGTGCCAGCAGCTTAGGGCCGCCGCCTGATACGCAGTATTTT. This gives the protein CASSLGPPPDTQYF.

This chain uses TRBV18 with TRBJ2-7; D perhaps matches TRBD2 (6 bases). V gave up 2 bases and J gave up 0 bases, with 17 bases separating them. CDR3 length: 17 amino acids. In germline, CDR1 is KGHSH, CDR2 LQKENI. In DNA form, the CDR3 reads TGTGCCAGCTCACCAGTAGGCGGGGACCCTAGCTCCTACGAGCAGTACTTC. This codes for CASSPVGGDPSSYEQYF.

This chain joins TRBV2 and TRBJ1-1; maybe TRBD1 (5 bases). V shed 7 bases and J shed 0 bases, with 21 bases lying between them. CDR1 and CDR2 from the germline V gene are SNHLY and FYNNEI. CDR3 length equals 17 residues. As DNA, the CDR3 is TGTGCCAGCATTTCGCCGGGGGGGGTCACTATGAACACTGAAGCTTTCTTT. Protein product: CASISPGGVTMNTEAFF.

The genes are TRBV7-2 and TRBJ2-7, with 11 bases that match TRBD1. V was pared by 5 bases and J by 3 bases, with 6 bases of the junction left unmatched. CDR1 is SGHTA and CDR2 is FQGNSA in the germline V gene. The CDR3 spans 15 residues. Written as DNA, the CDR3 is TGTGCCAGCAGCCCCCGGACAGGGGGCCTCTACGAGCAGTACTTC. Translated: CASSPRTGGLYEQYF.

This clone appeared a single time. The chain is built from TRBV6-6 and TRBJ2-3; the match to TRBD2 covers 11 bases. The germline gives CDR1 MNHNY, CDR2 SVGAGI (reference sequence). This CDR3 is 16 amino acids long. The ends lost 4 bases at V and 0 bases at J; junction bases unmatched: 3. The DNA for the CDR3 is TGTGCCAGCAGTTTTTTAGCGGGGGGGAGCACAGATACGCAGTATTTT. Protein: CASSFLAGGSTDTQYF.

The rearrangement joins TRBV9 to TRBJ2-7; 8 bases are a match to TRBD1. V lost 0 bases and J lost 2; bases outside the gene matches: 7. Germline V gene lookup returns CDR1 SGDLS and CDR2 YYNGEE. The CDR3 contains 16 residues. The CDR3 sequence: CASSVGSGTGPYEQYF. The CDR3 DNA sequence: TGTGCCAGCAGCGTAGGATCAGGGACAGGACCCTACGAGCAGTACTTC. Full variable domain (missing parts from reference TRBV9 and TRBJ2-7): DSGVTQTPKHLITATGQRVTLRCSPRSGDLSVYWYQQSLDQGLQFLIQYYNGEERAKGNILERFSAQQFPDLHSELNLSSLELGDSALYFCASSVGSGTGPYEQYFGPGTRLTVT.

The genes are TRBV6-5 and TRBJ2-1, with TRBD1 identical over 9 bases. Germline values: CDR1 MNHEY, CDR2 SVGAGI. After removal of 8 bases from V and 5 bases from J, the junction contained 10 bases not matched to a gene. This CDR3 contains 15 residues. Written as DNA, the CDR3 is TGTGCCAGCGTTAGGGGGACAGGGCATAACAATGAGCAGTTCTTC. This sequence encodes CASVRGTGHNNEQFF.

V gene TRBV5-1 combines with J gene TRBJ1-2, with 7 bases that match TRBD1. The CDR3 runs 15 residues. Trimming removed 4 bases from V and 5 bases from J; junction bases left unmatched: 11. Germline values: CDR1 SGHRS, CDR2 YFSETQ. The CDR3 bases are TGCGCCAGCAGCGGCAACAGGGGCGGGTTGTATGGCTACACCTTC. Its protein is CASSGNRGGLYGYTF.

This chain uses TRBV7-6 with TRBJ1-1; TRBD1 matches at 8 bases. Germline CDR1 SGHVS, CDR2 FNYEAQ. The CDR3 runs to 13 residues. V was pared by 4 bases and J by 8 bases, with 6 bases of the junction left unmatched. This CDR3 reads CASSSRDRREAFF. DNA for the CDR3: TGTGCCAGCAGCTCCCGGGACAGGAGAGAAGCTTTCTTT.

This clone was seen just once. The V gene is TRBV28, the J gene TRBJ1-4, with D hard to call. The CDR3 consists of 12 residues. The ends were cut back, 3 bases at V and 11 bases at J, with 10 bases in the middle. CDR1 is MDHEN and CDR2 is SYDVKM in the germline V gene. CDR3 DNA: TGTGCCAGCAGTTTCTTGGGCAGTAAACTGTTTTTT. Translated: CASSFLGSKLFF.

The V call is TRBV30, the J call TRBJ1-5, with 8 bases identical to TRBD1. Germline-derived CDR1 and CDR2 are GTSNPN and SVGIG (reference sequence). This CDR3 has 15 residues. Trimming removed 3 bases from V and 2 bases from J; junction bases left unmatched: 6. The CDR3 spells CAWREQGGGNQPQHF. The CDR3 coding sequence is TGTGCCTGGAGAGAACAGGGGGGGGGCAATCAGCCCCAGCATTTT. The whole variable domain, remainder taken from reference TRBV30 and TRBJ1-5, is SQTIHQWPATLVQPVGSPLSLECTVEGTSNPNLYWYRQAAGRGLQLLFYSVGIGQISSEVPQNLSASRPQDRQFILSSKKLLLSDSGFYLCAWREQGGGNQPQHFGDGTRLSIL.

The genes are TRBV5-1 and TRBJ2-7, with TRBD1 matching 11 bases. The CDR3 loop spans 16 amino acids. Germline values: CDR1 SGHRS, CDR2 YFSETQ. Germline trimming cut 3 bases from V and 2 bases from J; bases unmatched to any gene: 7. This CDR3 is CASSSSGTGGPYEQYF. CDR3 sequence (DNA): TGCGCCAGCAGCTCTTCCGGGACAGGGGGGCCCTACGAGCAGTACTTC.

The V call is TRBV2, the J call TRBJ2-5; D is perhaps TRBD1 (5 bases). V was shortened by 6 bases and J by 5 bases, with 19 bases between the two germline ends. The CDR3 runs 15 residues. From germline, CDR1 is SNHLY and CDR2 FYNNEI. CDR3 nucleotides: TGTGCCAGCAGCCAGAACTCCCAGGGCTGGGAGACCCAGTACTTC. This sequence encodes CASSQNSQGWETQYF.

J is TRBJ2-5 and V is TRBV7-2, with a possible D match to TRBD2 (6 bases). V was clipped by 5 bases and J by 2 bases, with 12 bases between them. The CDR3 sequence is 14 residues long. CDR1 SGHTA and CDR2 FQGNSA come from the germline V gene. CDR3 in amino acids: CASSGGVPQETQYF. The CDR3 DNA is TGTGCCAGCAGCGGAGGGGTTCCTCAAGAGACCCAGTACTTC. Together with reference TRBV7-2 and TRBJ2-5, the CDR3 gives the full variable domain: GAGVSQSPSNKVTEKGKDVELRCDPISGHTALYWYRQSLGQGLEFLIYFQGNSAPDKSGLPSDRFSAERTGGSVSTLTIQRTQQEDSAVYLCASSGGVPQETQYFGPGTRLLVL.

The chain employs TRBV11-2 and TRBJ1-2; TRBD1 is a possible D gene (6 bases). The CDR3 is 13 amino acids. Germline CDR1 is SGHAT and CDR2 is FQNNGV. With 4 bases removed from V and 3 bases from J, the gap between germline ends came to 9 bases. The CDR3 protein is CASSSDRYYGYTF. Written as DNA, the CDR3 is TGTGCCAGCAGCTCGGACAGATACTATGGCTACACCTTC.